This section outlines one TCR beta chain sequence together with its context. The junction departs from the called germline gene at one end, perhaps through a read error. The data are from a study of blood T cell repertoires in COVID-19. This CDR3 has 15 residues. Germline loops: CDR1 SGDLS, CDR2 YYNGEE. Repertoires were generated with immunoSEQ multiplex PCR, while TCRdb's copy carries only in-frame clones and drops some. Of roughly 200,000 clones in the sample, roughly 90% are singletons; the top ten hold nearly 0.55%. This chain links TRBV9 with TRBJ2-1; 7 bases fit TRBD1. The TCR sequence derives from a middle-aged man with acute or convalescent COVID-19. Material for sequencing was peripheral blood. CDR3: CASNVGGADINEQFF. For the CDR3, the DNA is TGTGCCAGCAACGTAGGGGGCGCCGATATCAATGAGCAGTTCTTC. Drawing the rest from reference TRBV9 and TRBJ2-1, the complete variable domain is DSGVTQTPKHLITATGQRVTLRCSPRSGDLSVYWYQQSLDQGLQFLIQYYNGEERAKGNILERFSAQQFPDLHSELNLSSLELGDSALYFCASNVGGADINEQFFGPGTRLTVL.